Below are 29 T cell receptor beta chains sequenced from a single sample in a study of blood T cell repertoires in COVID-19 (dated by TCRdb to about 2020). To prepare the library, the immunoSEQ multiplex PCR assay was applied. TCRdb took over this immuneACCESS table, retaining in-frame rearrangements with V and J assigned. Such tables are incomplete; in checked studies, under half of the missing clones stem from an unresolved V gene, and the remainder is unexplained. This sample is represented by fewer than 300,000 clones; around 85% of them were singletons. The ten most abundant clones make up 3.5% to 4.5% of the sample. The sample consisted of PBMCs or T cells enriched from blood (not recorded which). Every receptor here comes from a woman aged 25 to 39 who had recovered from COVID-19.

The CDR3 reads CASSLWGAKRAPLHF. CDR3 nucleotides: TGTGCCAGCAGTTTATGGGGGGCCAAACGGGCACCCCTCCACTTT. The chain joins TRBV28 to TRBJ1-6; weak D call: TRBD1 (6 bases). Germline V gene lookup returns CDR1 MDHEN and CDR2 SYDVKM. The V end was cut by 0 bases, the J end by 11 bases, with 14 bases between. The CDR3 is 15 amino acids.

V gene TRBV19 combines with J gene TRBJ2-7; D remains unclear. CDR3 length: 13 residues. V dropped 6 bases and J dropped 0 bases, with 9 bases sitting between them. Germline CDR1 reads LNHDA; CDR2 reads SQIVND (reference sequence). This CDR3 is CASRSADSYEQYF. CDR3 bases: TGTGCCAGTAGGTCGGCGGACTCCTACGAGCAGTACTTC.

This clone showed up just a few times. The rearrangement links TRBV12-5 to TRBJ1-1, with D perhaps TRBD1 (5 bases). Germline V gene sequence: CDR1 LGHNT, CDR2 FRNRAP. The CDR3 is made up of 13 amino acids. V was cut by 3 bases and J by 4 bases, with 9 bases left in between. The CDR3 DNA reads as TGTGCTAGTGGTTTAGGGGCCAGCACTGAAGCTTTCTTT. This codes for CASGLGASTEAFF. The full variable domain, completed using reference TRBV12-5 and TRBJ1-1, is DARVTQTPRHKVTEMGQEVTMRCQPILGHNTVFWYRQTMMQGLELLAYFRNRAPLDDSGMPKDRFSAEMPDATLATLKIQPSEPRDSAVYFCASGLGASTEAFFGQGTRLTVV.

The rearrangement joins TRBV9 to TRBJ2-3, with 13 positions matching TRBD2. CDR1 is SGDLS, CDR2 YYNGEE, per germline. V was pared by 3 bases and J by 3 bases, with 4 bases of the junction left unmatched. This CDR3 has 16 amino acids. Here the CDR3 reads CASSAGLAGVTDTQYF. The CDR3 DNA is TGTGCCAGCAGCGCCGGACTAGCGGGAGTGACAGATACGCAGTATTTT.

The chain's CDR3 is CASSSGSPNTGELFF. CDR3 DNA: TGCGCCAGCAGTTCCGGTTCGCCGAACACCGGGGAGCTGTTTTTT. This chain connects TRBV10-1 to TRBJ2-2; D not certain. The length of the CDR3 is 15 residues. V was pared by 5 bases and J by 0 bases, with 10 bases between. Germline CDR1 WNHNN, CDR2 SYGVQD (reference sequence).

The chain couples TRBV5-1 to TRBJ1-4; 10 nucleotides align to TRBD1. Losses at the gene ends were 9 bases for V and 5 bases for J; bases not matched to a gene: 7. Germline V CDR1 and CDR2: SGHRS, YFSETQ. The CDR3 contains 14 residues. CDR3 sequence (DNA): TGCGCCACCCGGCCGGGACAGGGGAATGAAAAACTGTTTTTT. Its translation is CATRPGQGNEKLFF.

The chain employs TRBV7-9 and TRBJ1-3; 8 nucleotides line up with TRBD1. Germline trimming cut 5 bases from V and 2 bases from J; bases unmatched to any gene: 5. The CDR3 covers 15 residues. Looked up from germline, CDR1 is SEHNR and CDR2 is FQNEAQ (reference sequence). The CDR3 coding sequence is TGTGCCAGCAGCAAGGCAGGGGGCCCTGGAAACACCATATATTTT. It codes for CASSKAGGPGNTIYF.

This clone was seen a handful of times. The chain recombines TRBV5-1 with TRBJ2-3; no clear D gene. The CDR3 totals 14 residues. The germline V and J ends were trimmed by 4 bases and 2 bases, with 11 bases remaining between them. Looked up from germline, CDR1 is SGHRS and CDR2 is YFSETQ. The CDR3 DNA reads TGCGCCAGCAGCCCTATTCAAATCACAGATACGCAGTATTTT. This translates into CASSPIQITDTQYF.

The rearrangement links TRBV5-1 to TRBJ1-1; no clear D gene. Trimming stripped 4 bases from V and 1 base from J, with 14 bases between. CDR1 SGHRS and CDR2 YFSETQ come from the germline V gene. CDR3 length: 15 residues. CDR3 in amino acids: CASSPRISGNTEAFF. The CDR3 DNA is TGCGCCAGCAGCCCGCGGATTTCCGGGAACACTGAAGCTTTCTTT.

This clone came up a few times. The V and J genes are TRBV4-2 and TRBJ1-2; 7 bases map to TRBD1. With V trimmed by 4 bases and J by 3 bases, 11 bases remained unmatched. This CDR3 contains 16 residues. Germline values: CDR1 LGHNA, CDR2 YNFKEQ. The CDR3 region has the DNA TGTGCCAGCAGCCGAGGACAGGCGGGAATGGACTATGGCTACACCTTC. This encodes CASSRGQAGMDYGYTF.

The chain employs TRBV2 and TRBJ2-7; 9 bases are shared with TRBD1. Unmatched junction bases numbered 16, after V lost 7 bases and J lost 0 bases. The CDR3 covers 18 residues. The germline gives CDR1 SNHLY, CDR2 FYNNEI. This CDR3 reads CASTSLRGWDRDSYEQYF. The DNA for the CDR3 is TGTGCCAGCACCTCCCTCAGAGGATGGGACAGGGACTCCTACGAGCAGTACTTC. Full variable domain (missing parts from reference TRBV2 and TRBJ2-7): EPEVTQTPSHQVTQMGQEVILRCVPISNHLYFYWYRQILGQKVEFLVSFYNNEISEKSEIFDDQFSVERPDGSNFTLKIRSTKLEDSAMYFCASTSLRGWDRDSYEQYFGPGTRLTVT.

The V and J genes are TRBV2 and TRBJ1-1; 7 bases agree with TRBD1. The V gene's germline CDR1 is SNHLY and CDR2 FYNNEI. Germline trimming cut 5 bases from V and 7 bases from J; bases unmatched to any gene: 7. This CDR3 has 13 residues. CDR3 protein: CASSQGVRNEAFF. The CDR3 DNA is TGTGCCAGCAGTCAGGGGGTTCGGAATGAAGCTTTCTTT.

The chain joins TRBV12-3 or TRBV12-4 to TRBJ2-3; D is possibly TRBD2 (6 bases). This CDR3 comprises 13 residues. V was pared by 4 bases and J by 4 bases, with 9 bases between. CDR3 region: CASSWRLADTQYF. In DNA form, the CDR3 reads TGTGCCAGCAGTTGGCGACTAGCAGATACGCAGTATTTT.

This clone is a singleton in its sample. The rearrangement uses TRBV2 and TRBJ2-1; TRBD2 matches at 8 bases. From germline, CDR1 is SNHLY and CDR2 FYNNEI. The CDR3 has 14 amino acids. Trimming removed 6 bases from V and 7 bases from J; junction bases left unmatched: 8. CDR3 sequence reads: CASSGTRSANEQFF. The CDR3, as DNA: TGTGCCAGCAGCGGGACTAGAAGTGCAAATGAGCAGTTCTTC.

The chain couples TRBV5-1 to TRBJ2-3; tentative D call: TRBD1 (5 bases). The V end was cut by 4 bases, the J end by 4 bases, with 16 bases between. The length of the CDR3 is 15 residues. The germline V gene encodes CDR1 SGHRS and CDR2 YFSETQ. The CDR3 here is CASSPGRGWADTQYF. In DNA, the CDR3 is TGCGCCAGCAGCCCTGGAAGGGGCTGGGCAGATACGCAGTATTTT.

This clone was recorded once. The chain employs TRBV5-1 and TRBJ2-5; 7 nucleotides align to TRBD1. Trimming took 3 bases from V and 4 from J; bases not matched to a gene: 24. There are 20 residues in the CDR3. Germline CDR1 is SGHRS and CDR2 is YFSETQ. CDR3 nucleotide sequence: TGCGCCAGCAGCTCCACGTCACCGACAGGGATCAGTGGAATCCCAGAGACCCAGTACTTC. This sequence encodes CASSSTSPTGISGIPETQYF.

In nucleotides, the CDR3 is TGTGCCAGCAGCCCTAGGACACGATGGGGCGATGAGCAGTTCTTC. Its translation: CASSPRTRWGDEQFF. This chain joins TRBV5-8 and TRBJ2-1, with D perhaps matching TRBD1 (5 bases). Trimming removed 4 bases at V and 8 bases at J, with 19 bases between. The CDR3 length is 15 residues. The germline CDR1 and CDR2 sequences are SGHTS and YDEGEE.

CDR3 nucleotide sequence: TGCGCCAGCAGCGAGGAGGAGACTACTGGCTACACCTTC. Translating it yields CASSEEETTGYTF. The chain links TRBV5-1 to TRBJ1-2; D gene uncertain. Per the germline V gene, CDR1 is SGHRS and CDR2 is YFSETQ. The CDR3 length is 13 residues. Trimming cost V 4 bases and J 7 bases, with 14 bases left between them.

This clone came up once. This rearrangement joins TRBV29-1 to TRBJ2-7; the D gene is possibly TRBD1 (8 bases). V dropped 4 bases and J dropped 2 bases, with 21 bases sitting between them. The germline V gene has CDR1 SQVTM and CDR2 ANQGSEA. This CDR3 region has 16 residues. The CDR3 region is CSVAGGLDRATYEQYF. The CDR3 DNA sequence: TGCAGCGTTGCGGGGGGTCTGGACAGGGCAACCTACGAGCAGTACTTC.

J is TRBJ2-3 and V is TRBV29-1; D might be TRBD2 (5 bases). Trimming pared 3 bases from V and 11 bases from J, leaving 9 bases between. CDR3 length: 10 amino acids. CDR1 is SQVTM and CDR2 is ANQGSEA in the germline V gene. CDR3 coding DNA: TGCAGCGTTGATGTAGGAGGGCAGTATTTT. This encodes CSVDVGGQYF.

The V and J genes are TRBV19 and TRBJ1-5, with D hard to call. In germline, CDR1 is LNHDA, CDR2 SQIVND (reference sequence). This CDR3 region has 14 residues. Trimming took off 3 bases at V and 0 bases at J, with 6 bases between the two ends. This CDR3 is CASSMGVSNQPQHF. The CDR3 bases are TGTGCCAGTAGTATGGGAGTTAGCAATCAGCCCCAGCATTTT.

This clone was found once. This chain uses TRBV6-6 with TRBJ1-5; no firm D call. This CDR3 is 14 amino acids long. Germline CDR1 and CDR2: MNHNY and SVGAGI (reference sequence). The V gene lost 6 bases and the J gene lost 0 bases, with 9 bases spanning the gap. Here the CDR3 reads CASRFFSSNQPQHF. The CDR3 DNA sequence: TGTGCCAGCAGGTTTTTTAGTAGCAATCAGCCCCAGCATTTT.

The chain joins TRBV28 to TRBJ1-6, with 7 bases identical to TRBD1. Germline V CDR1 and CDR2: MDHEN, SYDVKM. This CDR3 comprises 16 residues. The V and J ends lost 3 bases and 9 bases, in that order; junction bases with no gene match: 11. Here the CDR3 reads CASSFMTGRGVSPLHF. In DNA, the CDR3 is TGTGCCAGCAGTTTCATGACAGGGCGGGGGGTTTCACCCCTCCACTTT.

This clone was counted once. J is TRBJ1-2 and V is TRBV19; 9 bases are a match to TRBD1. The CDR3 spans 14 residues. Germline V lookup: CDR1 LNHDA, CDR2 SQIVND (reference sequence). Trimming cost V 5 bases and J 4 bases; bases outside gene matches: 5. In DNA form, the CDR3 reads TGTGCCAGTAGTTCGCCGGGACAGGGCTATGGCTACACCTTC. This translates into CASSSPGQGYGYTF.

This clone was found a few times. CDR3 nucleotides: TGTGCCAGCAGCTTAGGTTCAGGGAGGACCTACGAGCAGTACTTC. Translation gives CASSLGSGRTYEQYF. The chain uses TRBV7-9 and TRBJ2-7; the D gene is possibly TRBD2 (6 bases). V gave up 1 base and J gave up 2 bases, with 12 bases separating them. The CDR3 is made up of 15 amino acids. Germline CDR1 is SEHNR and CDR2 is FQNEAQ (reference sequence).

This sequence joins TRBV9 and TRBJ2-2, with 10 bases fitting TRBD2. The germline V gene encodes CDR1 SGDLS and CDR2 YYNGEE. V lost 3 bases to trimming and J lost 4 bases; unmatched junction nucleotides: 6. CDR3 size: 16 residues. The CDR3: CASSAAGGLATGELFF. DNA of the CDR3: TGTGCCAGCAGCGCAGCGGGGGGGCTTGCCACCGGGGAGCTGTTTTTT.

The V call is TRBV7-2, the J call TRBJ1-5; maybe TRBD1 (6 bases). The CDR3 extends over 15 amino acids. The germline CDR1 and CDR2 sequences are SGHTA and FQGNSA. Trimming took off 1 base at V and 6 bases at J, with 13 bases between the two ends. In nucleotides, the CDR3 is TGTGCCAGCAGCTTAGATTGGGGCAGGGGTCAGCCCCAGCATTTT. Its translation is CASSLDWGRGQPQHF.

This clone was seen once. The chain is built from TRBV14 and TRBJ2-7; TRBD1 matches 8 bases. CDR3 length equals 18 residues. After removal of 1 base from V and 1 base from J, the junction contained 12 bases not matched to a gene. The V gene's germline CDR1 is SGHDN and CDR2 FVKESK. DNA of the CDR3: TGTGCCAGCAGCCAAGTAACGGGCCAGGGGGCTTCTTCCTACGAGCAGTACTTC. This sequence encodes CASSQVTGQGASSYEQYF.

V usage is TRBV7-9 and J usage is TRBJ2-3, with a tentative D call TRBD2 (6 bases). CDR3 length: 14 amino acids. Germline CDR1 is SEHNR and CDR2 is FQNEAQ (reference sequence). With 3 bases removed from V and 5 bases from J, the gap between germline ends came to 12 bases. CDR3 sequence (DNA): TGTGCCAGCAGCTTCTCCGGGAGTCAAGATACGCAGTATTTT. It yields the protein CASSFSGSQDTQYF.